The 13 T cell receptor beta chains below were found in one sample sequenced in a study of regulatory T cells in long-lasting Graves disease. Noted time point: persistent/refractory GD, antithyroid drugs over 5 years with positive TRAb. Isolated PBMC RNA provided the starting material for the TCR library. Researchers made TCR beta libraries by using iRepertoire HTBI primers and running Arm-PCR on CDR3 regions. TCRdb reprocessed the multiplex PCR reads via MiXCR and lists one record per CDR3 protein. This repertoire shows roughly 700,000 distinct CDR3 sequences, around 30% found once; its top ten account for around 40%. Specimen: peripheral blood mononuclear cells (PBMCs), collected when the disease was refractory, from a patient treated with antithyroid drugs. The receptor source for this set is a female donor with Graves disease.

J is TRBJ2-1 and V is TRBV19; weak D call: TRBD1 (6 bases). The V gene lost 3 bases and the J gene lost 7 bases, with 7 bases spanning the gap. CDR1 is LNHDA, CDR2 SQIVND, per germline (reference sequence). This CDR3 contains 12 residues. The CDR3 sequence is CASSMRGNEQFF. The DNA for the CDR3 is TGTGCCAGTAGTATGAGGGGGAATGAGCAGTTCTTC.

This clonotype was detected a few times. The chain carries TRBV9 and TRBJ1-2; the D is unclear. Trimming removed 4 bases at V and 8 bases at J, with 27 bases between. From germline, CDR1 is SGDLS and CDR2 YYNGEE. The CDR3 contains 17 residues. In DNA form, the CDR3 reads TGTGCCAGCAGCTTCAACGATTTTTTGGATAGGCTCGGGGGCTACACCTTC. Translated, it gives CASSFNDFLDRLGGYTF.

This clonotype has ten or more counts. The CDR3 nucleotides are TGTGCCAGCAGTGCCACAGGGAGGAACACTGAAGCTTTCTTT. Protein sequence: CASSATGRNTEAFF. This sequence joins TRBV7-3 and TRBJ1-1; D possibly corresponds to TRBD1 (6 bases). V was cut by 6 bases and J by 1 base, with 12 bases left in between. This CDR3 contains 14 residues. Germline values: CDR1 SGHTA, CDR2 FQGTGA.

The chain carries TRBV25-1 and TRBJ2-7; D is possibly TRBD1 (5 bases). The CDR3 has 13 amino acids. The germline CDR1 and CDR2 sequences are MGHDK and SYGVNS. V was pared by 5 bases and J by 0 bases, with 8 bases between. In DNA, the CDR3 is TGTGCCAGCAGTATGGACATCTCCTACGAGCAGTACTTC. Protein sequence: CASSMDISYEQYF.

This clonotype occurred many times. The rearrangement uses TRBV2 and TRBJ1-5; possible D gene TRBD1, 5 bases. V lost 8 bases to trimming and J lost 7 bases, with 18 bases between them. The CDR3 runs 14 residues. Germline V lookup: CDR1 SNHLY, CDR2 FYNNEI. The CDR3 reads CASRVRGVDQPQHF. For the CDR3, the DNA is TGTGCCAGCCGGGTTCGGGGGGTGGACCAGCCCCAGCATTTT.

This clonotype was detected only a few times. V gene TRBV11-2 combines with J gene TRBJ1-2; D gene unclear. In germline, CDR1 is SGHAT, CDR2 FQNNGV. This CDR3 is built from 15 residues. Trimming cost V 2 bases and J 0 bases, with 10 bases left between them. The CDR3 nucleotides are TGTGCCAGCAGCTTAACAGCTCACGCTAACTATGGCTACACCTTC. Translation gives CASSLTAHANYGYTF.

Turning to this clonotype: This sequence may be a read error, since a much larger clone differs from it by one base. The chain uses TRBV28 and TRBJ1-2, with D hard to call. Germline V CDR1 and CDR2: MDHEN, SYDVKM. This CDR3 is built from 12 residues. V lost 4 bases to trimming and J lost 8 bases, with 11 bases between them. The DNA of the CDR3 is TGTGCCAGCAGTTGGAGCTACGTAGGCTACACCTTC. Protein sequence: CASSWSYVGYTF.

This clonotype was seen more than once but under ten times. This chain uses TRBV6-1 with TRBJ1-5, with 10 bases fitting TRBD1. The length of the CDR3 is 17 residues. CDR1 and CDR2 from the germline V gene are MNHNS and SASEGT. V gave up 2 bases and J gave up 0 bases; unmatched junction bases: 4. For the CDR3, the DNA is TGTGCCAGCAGTGAAATAGGGACAGGGGTTAGCAATCAGCCCCAGCATTTT. Amino acid sequence: CASSEIGTGVSNQPQHF.

In its sample, this clonotype was seen a few times. The chain couples TRBV6-1 to TRBJ1-2; tentatively, D is TRBD1 (5 bases). Germline values: CDR1 MNHNS, CDR2 SASEGT. The V and J ends lost 7 bases and 1 base respectively, with 13 bases between them. This CDR3 is built from 14 residues. This CDR3 is CASIKSQVNYGYTF. CDR3 in DNA: TGTGCCAGCATAAAATCACAGGTTAACTATGGCTACACCTTC.

This clonotype showed up just a few times. The chain recombines TRBV20-1 with TRBJ1-5; 7 bases map to TRBD1. The CDR3 consists of 17 residues. Germline CDR1 is DFQATT and CDR2 is SNEGSKA (reference sequence). After removal of 0 bases from V and 4 bases from J, the junction contained 12 bases not matched to a gene. CDR3 coding DNA: TGCAGTGCTAGAGATTGGCGAGGGACAGAAAGTAATCAGCCCCAGCATTTT. Translation gives CSARDWRGTESNQPQHF.

The genes are TRBV5-1 and TRBJ2-7, with TRBD2 matching over 8 bases. V was pared by 4 bases and J by 4 bases, with 13 bases of the junction left unmatched. CDR1 and CDR2 from the germline V gene are SGHRS and YFSETQ. The CDR3 spans 16 residues. The CDR3 loop reads CASSDDGAGAGYEQYF. In DNA, the CDR3 is TGCGCCAGCAGCGACGACGGAGCGGGAGCGGGTTACGAGCAGTACTTC. Drawing the rest from reference TRBV5-1 and TRBJ2-7, the complete variable domain is KAGVTQTPRYLIKTRGQQVTLSCSPISGHRSVSWYQQTPGQGLQFLFEYFSETQRNKGNFPGRFSGRQFSNSRSEMNVSTLELGDSALYLCASSDDGAGAGYEQYFGPGTRLTVT.

This clonotype was counted between two and nine times. The chain is built from TRBV9 and TRBJ1-4; a possible D gene is TRBD1 (5 bases). The germline V gene has CDR1 SGDLS and CDR2 YYNGEE. The CDR3 covers 14 residues. Between the trimmed V and J ends, which lost 4 bases and 8 bases, there was a span of 15 bases. CDR3 DNA sequence: TGTGCCAGCAGCCCACCGGCAGGGAGGGAAAAACTGTTTTTT. This translates into CASSPPAGREKLFF. The full variable domain, rest sourced from reference TRBV9 and TRBJ1-4, is DSGVTQTPKHLITATGQRVTLRCSPRSGDLSVYWYQQSLDQGLQFLIQYYNGEERAKGNILERFSAQQFPDLHSELNLSSLELGDSALYFCASSPPAGREKLFFGSGTQLSVL.

This chain joins TRBV2 and TRBJ1-1; D call uncertain. The CDR3 has 15 amino acids. Germline assignment: CDR1 SNHLY and CDR2 FYNNEI. V lost 5 bases to trimming and J lost 0 bases, with 13 bases between them. CDR3: CASSYSLLLNTEAFF. The CDR3 DNA sequence: TGTGCCAGCAGTTACTCCCTACTTCTGAACACTGAAGCTTTCTTT.